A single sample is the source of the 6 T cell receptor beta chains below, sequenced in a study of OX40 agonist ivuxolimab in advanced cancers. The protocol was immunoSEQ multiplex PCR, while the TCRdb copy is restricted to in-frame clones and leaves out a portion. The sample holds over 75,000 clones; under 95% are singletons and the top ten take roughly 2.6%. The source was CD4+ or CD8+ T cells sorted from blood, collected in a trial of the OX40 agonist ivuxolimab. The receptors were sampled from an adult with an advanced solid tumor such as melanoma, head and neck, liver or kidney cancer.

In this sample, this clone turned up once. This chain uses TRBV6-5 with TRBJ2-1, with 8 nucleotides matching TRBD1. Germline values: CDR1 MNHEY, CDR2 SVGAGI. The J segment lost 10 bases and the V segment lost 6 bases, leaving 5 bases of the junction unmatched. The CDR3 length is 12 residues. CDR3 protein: CASSPGTGEQFF. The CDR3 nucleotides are TGTGCCAGCAGCCCAGGGACAGGAGAGCAGTTCTTC.

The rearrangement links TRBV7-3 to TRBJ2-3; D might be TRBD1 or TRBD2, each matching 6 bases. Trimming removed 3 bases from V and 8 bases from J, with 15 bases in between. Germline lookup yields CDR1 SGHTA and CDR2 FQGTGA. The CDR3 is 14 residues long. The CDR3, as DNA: TGTGCCAGCAGCTTGGAGGGAGTAGGGGGTACGCAGTATTTT. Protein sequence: CASSLEGVGGTQYF.

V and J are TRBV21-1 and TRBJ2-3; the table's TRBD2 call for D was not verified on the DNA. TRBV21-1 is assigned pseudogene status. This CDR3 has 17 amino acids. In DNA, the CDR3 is TGTGCCAGCATCAAGACGGGTCTAGCGGGGGGCACAGATACGCAGTATTTT. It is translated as CASIKTGLAGGTDTQYF.

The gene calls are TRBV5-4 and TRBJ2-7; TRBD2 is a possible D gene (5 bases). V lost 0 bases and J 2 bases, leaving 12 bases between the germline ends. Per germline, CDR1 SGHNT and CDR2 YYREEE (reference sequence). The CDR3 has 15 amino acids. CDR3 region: CASSLGAGNTYEQYF. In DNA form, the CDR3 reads TGTGCCAGCAGCTTGGGGGCGGGCAATACCTACGAGCAGTACTTC.

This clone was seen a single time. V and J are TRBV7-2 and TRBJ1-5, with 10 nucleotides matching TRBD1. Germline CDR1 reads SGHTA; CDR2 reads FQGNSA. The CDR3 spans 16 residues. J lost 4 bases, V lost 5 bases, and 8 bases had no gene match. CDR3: CASSLDLGQGNQPQHF. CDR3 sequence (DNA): TGTGCCAGCAGCCTAGACTTGGGACAGGGGAATCAGCCCCAGCATTTT.

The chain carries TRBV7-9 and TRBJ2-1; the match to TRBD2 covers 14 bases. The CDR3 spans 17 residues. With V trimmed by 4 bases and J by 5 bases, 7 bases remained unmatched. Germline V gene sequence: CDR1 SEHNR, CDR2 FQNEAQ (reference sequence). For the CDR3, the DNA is TGTGCCAGCAGCTCCTGGGGACTAGCGGGAGCCCACAATGAGCAGTTCTTC. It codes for CASSSWGLAGAHNEQFF.